These 15 T cell receptor beta chains originate from one sample sequenced in a study of cytomegalovirus exposure and HLA in healthy donors. Primers for the PCR totalled 60 Vbeta and 13 Jbeta. Repertoires were generated with immunoSEQ multiplex PCR, while TCRdb's copy carries only in-frame clones and drops some. In the table there are 180,000 or so clones, roughly 80% of which are singletons. The sequenced material came from PBMCs. The receptor set was obtained from a female donor in good health and CMV-seronegative.

The rearrangement uses TRBV5-8 and TRBJ2-5; D possibly corresponds to TRBD2 (6 bases). The CDR3 consists of 15 residues. CDR1 is SGHTS, CDR2 YDEGEE, per germline. V was cut by 3 bases and J by 3 bases, with 15 bases left in between. The CDR3 region is CASSWGTRAEETQYF. The CDR3 DNA reads TGTGCCAGCAGCTGGGGGACTCGAGCGGAAGAGACCCAGTACTTC.

This clone was seen more than once but under ten times. This chain uses TRBV28 with TRBJ2-7; a weak D match, TRBD1 (6 bases). Germline CDR1 MDHEN, CDR2 SYDVKM. Trimming cost V 10 bases and J 2 bases, with 15 bases left between them. The CDR3 has 13 residues. As DNA, the CDR3 is TGTGCCACCTTCACGCAGGGGACCTACGAGCAGTACTTC. Translated: CATFTQGTYEQYF.

The rearrangement links TRBV18 to TRBJ2-1, with 11 nucleotides matching TRBD2. In germline, CDR1 is KGHSH, CDR2 LQKENI. The J segment lost 8 bases and the V segment lost 7 bases, leaving 13 bases of the junction unmatched. The CDR3 is 16 residues long. Here the CDR3 reads CASWTASGGLVDEQFF. DNA for the CDR3: TGTGCCAGCTGGACGGCTAGCGGGGGGCTCGTTGATGAGCAGTTCTTC.

The J gene is TRBJ1-2, the V gene TRBV9; the D is unclear. Germline V gene data show CDR1 as SGDLS and CDR2 as YYNGEE. The CDR3 is 14 residues long. The germline V and J ends were trimmed by 3 bases and 8 bases, with 17 bases remaining between them. CDR3 nucleotide sequence: TGTGCCAGCAGCGCTATGACCGGGTTCAGAGGCTACACCTTC. Amino acids: CASSAMTGFRGYTF.

V usage is TRBV2 and J usage is TRBJ1-1; possibly TRBD1 for D (5 bases). Trimming shortened V by 3 bases and J by 4 bases, and 12 bases separated the two germline ends. Looked up from germline, CDR1 is SNHLY and CDR2 is FYNNEI. This CDR3 region has 14 residues. CDR3 loop: CASSEQGTGTEAFF. CDR3 in DNA: TGTGCCAGCAGTGAGCAGGGTACGGGCACTGAAGCTTTCTTT.

The chain has TRBV5-6 and TRBJ2-5; 7 nucleotides match TRBD2. This CDR3 comprises 13 residues. Germline V lookup: CDR1 SGHDT, CDR2 YYEEEE. The V gene end was trimmed by 0 bases and the J gene end by 7 bases; junction bases not matched to a gene: 3. The CDR3 here is CASSLAGGGTQYF. The CDR3 nucleotides are TGTGCCAGCAGCTTGGCGGGCGGGGGGACCCAGTACTTC.

The V call is TRBV30, the J call TRBJ1-4; D gene ambiguous. This CDR3 comprises 14 residues. In germline, CDR1 is GTSNPN, CDR2 SVGIG (reference sequence). V dropped 1 base and J dropped 1 base, with 7 bases sitting between them. The CDR3 nucleotides read TGTGCCTGGAGTGGGGCAGTAACTAATGAAAAACTGTTTTTT. This gives the protein CAWSGAVTNEKLFF.

The genes are TRBV7-9 and TRBJ1-2; 9 bases line up with TRBD1. The V gene's germline CDR1 is SEHNR and CDR2 FQNEAQ (reference sequence). V trimming: 3 bases; J trimming: 3 bases; junction bases outside the gene matches: 5. The CDR3 has 15 amino acids. Here the CDR3 reads CASSLGQGKHYGYTF. The CDR3 coding sequence is TGTGCCAGCAGCTTGGGACAGGGAAAGCACTATGGCTACACCTTC.

This rearrangement joins TRBV6-6 to TRBJ1-1, with D unresolved. Between the trimmed V and J ends, which lost 6 bases and 5 bases, there was a span of 19 bases. The CDR3 consists of 15 residues. CDR1 and CDR2 from the germline V gene are MNHNY and SVGAGI (reference sequence). DNA of the CDR3: TGTGCCAGCAGCAGAGACGGCCGTCCGGGGACTGAAGCTTTCTTT. It translates to CASSRDGRPGTEAFF.

J is TRBJ1-4 and V is TRBV7-2; D call uncertain. The length of the CDR3 is 11 residues. Trimming took off 6 bases at V and 6 bases at J, with 5 bases between the two ends. Germline V CDR1 and CDR2: SGHTA, FQGNSA. In DNA form, the CDR3 reads TGTGCCAGCAGTTATCATGAAAAACTGTTTTTT. Translating it yields CASSYHEKLFF.

A remark on this clone: One end of the junction fails to match germline, which may point to a read error. In DNA form, the CDR3 reads TGTTCCAGCCCCCCCCGGGCTGGGGCCAACGTCCTGACTTTC. Translating gives CSSPPRAGANVLTF. V gene TRBV7-9 combines with J gene TRBJ2-6; D remains ambiguous. CDR3 length: 14 residues. CDR1 and CDR2 (germline): SEHNR, FQNEAQ (reference sequence).

This chain links TRBV28 with TRBJ2-1; 12 nucleotides agree with TRBD2. There are 16 residues in the CDR3. V lost 4 bases to trimming and J lost 4 bases; unmatched junction nucleotides: 5. CDR1 and CDR2 (germline): MDHEN, SYDVKM. The CDR3, as DNA: TGTGCCAGCAGTTCTCGTCTAGCGGGAGGGTACAATGAGCAGTTCTTC. Translating it yields CASSSRLAGGYNEQFF.

This chain joins TRBV2 and TRBJ2-7; TRBD2 is a possible D gene (7 bases). The CDR3 is 13 amino acids. The V end lost 7 bases, the J end lost 6 bases, and 16 bases lay between the germline ends. Germline CDR1 SNHLY, CDR2 FYNNEI. CDR3 sequence: CASMTRGAGEQYF. CDR3 coding DNA: TGTGCCAGCATGACACGGGGGGCCGGCGAGCAGTACTTC.

V is TRBV2 and J is TRBJ2-1, with TRBD2 matching over 7 bases. Germline assignment: CDR1 SNHLY and CDR2 FYNNEI. The CDR3 is 15 amino acids. The J segment lost 1 base and the V segment lost 11 bases, leaving 11 bases of the junction unmatched. The CDR3 region has the DNA TGTGCCGGAGCAGGACCGGGGGGTTCCTACAATGAGCAGTTCTTC. Encoded protein: CAGAGPGGSYNEQFF.

The chain couples TRBV5-4 to TRBJ2-1, with 8 bases lining up with TRBD1. CDR1 is SGHNT and CDR2 is YYREEE in the germline V gene (reference sequence). The V segment lost 4 bases and the J segment 3 bases; nucleotides outside the gene matches: 12. The length of the CDR3 is 17 residues. CDR3 sequence: CASSPNHPGQDYNEQFF. The CDR3 DNA is TGTGCCAGCAGCCCCAACCACCCGGGACAGGACTACAATGAGCAGTTCTTC.